What follows are 28 T cell receptor beta chains derived from one specimen sequenced in a study of neurological immune-mediated disorders. TCRdb reanalysed the 5' RACE reads using MiXCR and keeps one entry per CDR3 protein. The sample has tens of thousands of distinct CDR3 sequences; over 8.5% are singletons. Described time point: longitudinal time-point 1 (baseline). The source material was PBMCs. The receptors come from a male donor with HTLV-1-associated myelopathy (HAM/TSP).

The table lists this clonotype with many counts. The CDR3 region is CASSQGVGETQYF. The CDR3 coding sequence is TGTGCCAGCAGCCAAGGGGTCGGAGAGACCCAGTACTTC. The rearrangement links TRBV11-2 to TRBJ2-5; TRBD1 is a possible D gene (5 bases). V lost 5 bases and J 4 bases, leaving 11 bases between the germline ends. Per germline, CDR1 SGHAT and CDR2 FQNNGV. The CDR3 extends over 13 amino acids.

This clonotype was detected ten times or more. This sequence joins TRBV2 and TRBJ2-3; 7 nucleotides line up with TRBD1. Germline CDR1 is SNHLY and CDR2 is FYNNEI. The length of the CDR3 is 13 residues. The ends lost 7 bases at V and 4 bases at J; junction bases unmatched: 5. DNA of the CDR3: TGTGCCAGCATGAGGGGGCTTGCAGATACGCAGTATTTT. Amino acid sequence: CASMRGLADTQYF.

The V gene is TRBV5-1, the J gene TRBJ2-3; D gene unclear. The V gene's germline CDR1 is SGHRS and CDR2 YFSETQ. The CDR3 has 15 residues. V was clipped by 0 bases and J by 0 bases, with 8 bases between them. CDR3 in DNA: TGCGCCAGCAGCTTGGAACAGACTAGCACAGATACGCAGTATTTT. It codes for CASSLEQTSTDTQYF.

This clonotype appeared many times. The chain couples TRBV12-3 or TRBV12-4 to TRBJ1-2; 7 positions agree with TRBD1. CDR3 length: 13 amino acids. J gave up 5 bases and V 5 bases, and 5 bases lay outside the gene matches. CDR3 DNA sequence: TGTGCCAGCAGTCCTGGGACAGTATATGGCTACACCTTC. It is translated as CASSPGTVYGYTF.

This clonotype was observed a few times. V is TRBV18 and J is TRBJ1-1; D gene ambiguous. Trimming shortened V by 2 bases and J by 4 bases, and 14 bases separated the two germline ends. Per the germline V gene, CDR1 is KGHSH and CDR2 is LQKENI. The CDR3 length is 15 residues. The CDR3 sequence is CASSPYSADGTEAFF. The CDR3 nucleotides are TGTGCCAGCTCACCATACAGTGCGGATGGCACTGAAGCTTTCTTT.

This clonotype was counted between two and nine times. The rearrangement joins TRBV6-2 or TRBV6-3 to TRBJ2-3; weak D call: TRBD1 (5 bases). V lost 4 bases and J lost 0, with 14 bases in between. Germline V gene sequence: CDR1 MNHEY, CDR2 SVGEGT. The CDR3 is 16 residues long. Written as DNA, the CDR3 is TGTGCCAGCAGTTTATGGACAACCACTAGCACAGATACGCAGTATTTT. Protein sequence: CASSLWTTTSTDTQYF.

This clonotype came up many times. The chain links TRBV5-1 to TRBJ2-7; 9 nucleotides line up with TRBD2. The CDR3 length is 16 residues. Trimming at V came to 4 bases and at J to 1 base, leaving 9 bases not matched to a gene. Germline CDR1 SGHRS, CDR2 YFSETQ. The chain's CDR3 is CASSRQRGAASYEQYF. CDR3 in DNA: TGCGCCAGCAGCAGGCAGCGGGGGGCCGCATCCTACGAGCAGTACTTC. Looking up the rest from reference TRBV5-1 and TRBJ2-7 gives the full variable domain: KAGVTQTPRYLIKTRGQQVTLSCSPISGHRSVSWYQQTPGQGLQFLFEYFSETQRNKGNFPGRFSGRQFSNSRSEMNVSTLELGDSALYLCASSRQRGAASYEQYFGPGTRLTVT.

Ten or more counts support this clonotype. The chain combines TRBV10-3 with TRBJ2-7; 7 nucleotides align to TRBD1. V lost 6 bases and J lost 5; bases outside the gene matches: 13. The CDR3 runs 15 residues. CDR1 and CDR2 from the germline V gene are ENHRY and SYGVKD. For the CDR3, the DNA is TGTGCCATCAGCGATAAGGACAGGAGAGAAAACGAGCAGTACTTC. This encodes CAISDKDRRENEQYF.

In its sample, this clonotype was seen many times. The V and J genes are TRBV20-1 and TRBJ1-3; no clear D gene. Between the trimmed V and J ends, which lost 4 bases and 2 bases, there was a span of 12 bases. This CDR3 contains 14 residues. Germline CDR1 and CDR2: DFQATT and SNEGSKA (reference sequence). The CDR3 sequence: CSATPPLAGNTIYF. CDR3 sequence (DNA): TGCAGTGCTACCCCCCCGCTAGCTGGAAACACCATATATTTT.

This clonotype came up many times. This rearrangement joins TRBV20-1 to TRBJ1-2, with D maybe TRBD1 (6 bases). The CDR3 runs 15 residues. V was cut by 6 bases and J by 7 bases, with 24 bases left in between. Germline CDR1 reads DFQATT; CDR2 reads SNEGSKA (reference sequence). The CDR3 region is CSATTPYPGHSGYTF. The DNA of the CDR3 is TGCAGTGCGACGACCCCCTATCCGGGACATTCTGGCTACACCTTC.

This clonotype has ten or more counts. V and J are TRBV9 and TRBJ1-6; 7 bases line up with TRBD1. The germline CDR1 and CDR2 sequences are SGDLS and YYNGEE. This CDR3 comprises 15 residues. Trimming took 0 bases from V and 3 from J; bases not matched to a gene: 0. The CDR3 loop is CASSVAGGYNSPLHF. The CDR3 DNA follows: TGTGCCAGCAGCGTAGCAGGGGGCTATAATTCACCCCTCCACTTT.

The chain combines TRBV18 with TRBJ2-1; possible D gene TRBD2, 7 bases. The germline V gene encodes CDR1 KGHSH and CDR2 LQKENI. The CDR3 extends over 19 amino acids. Trimming pared 8 bases from V and 3 bases from J, leaving 29 bases between. CDR3 DNA sequence: TGTGCCAGCCGCCGGCCCCATGGCCGGGGGGCGCGGGGCTACAATGAGCAGTTCTTC. It codes for CASRRPHGRGARGYNEQFF. The full variable domain, its missing parts supplied by reference TRBV18 and TRBJ2-1, is NAGVMQNPRHLVRRRGQEARLRCSPMKGHSHVYWYRQLPEEGLKFMVYLQKENIIDESGMPKERFSAEFPKEGPSILRIQQVVRGDSAAYFCASRRPHGRGARGYNEQFFGPGTRLTVL.

This clonotype showed up many times. The CDR3 region is CASSQVRGLTEQYF. The CDR3 DNA sequence: TGTGCCAGCAGCCAAGTTCGTGGGCTCACCGAGCAGTACTTC. V is TRBV3-1 and J is TRBJ2-7; unclear D gene. Deletions cut 1 base from V and 6 bases from J, with 13 bases between. The CDR3 loop spans 14 amino acids. Per germline, CDR1 LGHDT and CDR2 YNNKEL (reference sequence).

This clonotype was counted a single time. This may be a read error: a much more frequent sequence differs by one nucleotide. The chain is built from TRBV5-1 and TRBJ2-2; TRBD1 matches 8 bases. CDR3 length: 14 amino acids. Germline loops: CDR1 SGHRS, CDR2 YFSETQ. CDR3 residues: CASSRTGNTWELFF. Written as DNA, the CDR3 is TGCGCCAGCAGCCGGACAGGGAACACCTGGGAGCTGTTTTTT.

In this sample, this clonotype turned up many times. The rearrangement joins TRBV20-1 to TRBJ2-3; D is unresolved. V lost 2 bases and J 1 base, leaving 16 bases between the germline ends. Germline CDR1 reads DFQATT; CDR2 reads SNEGSKA (reference sequence). The CDR3 extends over 16 amino acids. The CDR3 region is CSARPGEPSGTDTQYF. CDR3 nucleotide sequence: TGCAGTGCTAGACCTGGGGAACCCTCCGGCACAGATACGCAGTATTTT.

Points on this clonotype: A much larger clone sits a single nucleotide away, making a read error possible. The chain combines TRBV5-1 with TRBJ2-1, with a tentative D call TRBD2 (5 bases). The CDR3 is made up of 12 amino acids. Germline V lookup: CDR1 SGHRS, CDR2 YFSETQ. The CDR3 spells CASRLEVREQFF. CDR3 bases: TGCGCCAGCAGATTGGAGGTTCGTGAGCAGTTCTTC.

This clonotype was detected ten times or more. The chain employs TRBV5-6 and TRBJ1-1; 8 positions match TRBD1. CDR3 length: 16 residues. Germline values: CDR1 SGHDT, CDR2 YYEEEE. V lost 0 bases, J lost 5 bases, and 9 bases stayed unmatched. In DNA form, the CDR3 reads TGTGCCAGCAGCTTGGGGCCACCGACAGGGGTTACTGAAGCTTTCTTT. Translated: CASSLGPPTGVTEAFF.

This clonotype has a count of ten or more. The chain combines TRBV7-9 with TRBJ2-2; D ambiguous. Germline V gene sequence: CDR1 SEHNR, CDR2 FQNEAQ (reference sequence). Between the trimmed V and J ends, which lost 7 bases and 7 bases, there was a span of 10 bases. This CDR3 is built from 12 residues. CDR3 nucleotides: TGTGCCAGCAATTTGGTGGACGGGGAGCTGTTTTTT. Translation: CASNLVDGELFF.

This clonotype was detected many times. The chain is built from TRBV7-3 and TRBJ1-6, with a weak D call TRBD1 (5 bases). This CDR3 is 13 amino acids long. Between the trimmed V and J ends, which lost 2 bases and 11 bases, there was a span of 10 bases. From germline, CDR1 is SGHTA and CDR2 FQGTGA. The CDR3 DNA is TGTGCCAGCAGCTTAGCGGGGGACCCACCCCTCCACTTT. Translation: CASSLAGDPPLHF.

This clonotype was seen at least ten times. The DNA is omitted, as the CDR3 cannot be located on it reliably, and the CDR3 follows TCRdb's listing. The V gene is TRBV27, the J gene TRBJ1-5; no check of the table's D call, TRBD1, against the DNA was made. Germline lookup yields CDR1 MNHEY and CDR2 SMNVEV (reference sequence). Termini included, the CDR3 measures 14 amino acids. CDR3 sequence reads: CASSSSGGNQPQHF.

The table lists this clonotype with many counts. This rearrangement joins TRBV28 to TRBJ2-2; a possible D gene is TRBD2 (6 bases). The CDR3 consists of 15 residues. The germline V gene encodes CDR1 MDHEN and CDR2 SYDVKM. V shed 2 bases and J shed 5 bases, with 12 bases lying between them. CDR3 DNA sequence: TGTGCCAGCAGTTTAGGCAGGGCGGGGACCGGGGAGCTGTTTTTT. This encodes CASSLGRAGTGELFF.

This rearrangement joins TRBV7-9 to TRBJ2-5; D is ambiguous. Germline V gene sequence: CDR1 SEHNR, CDR2 FQNEAQ (reference sequence). V gave up 10 bases and J gave up 5 bases, with 17 bases separating them. CDR3 size: 13 residues. The CDR3 region has the DNA TGTGCCAACATCCCAGTCCGGGCGGAGACCCAGTACTTC. Its translation: CANIPVRAETQYF.

The table lists this clonotype with many counts. CDR3: CASSFFPRFGTGPSGANVLTF. The CDR3 DNA follows: TGTGCCAGCAGTTTTTTCCCCCGGTTCGGGACAGGGCCTTCTGGGGCCAACGTCCTGACTTTC. The chain combines TRBV12-3 or TRBV12-4 with TRBJ2-6; 9 nucleotides align to TRBD1. V lost 3 bases to trimming and J lost 1 base; unmatched junction nucleotides: 16. This CDR3 has 21 residues.

Comments on this clonotype: A much more abundant neighbour one base away suggests this may be a read error. This chain joins TRBV12-3 or TRBV12-4 and TRBJ2-1; TRBD1 might be the D (6 bases). The germline V and J ends were trimmed by 3 bases and 1 base, with 10 bases remaining between them. This CDR3 is built from 15 residues. The CDR3 sequence: CASSFTGTSYNEQFF. The CDR3 DNA follows: TGTGCCAGCAGTTTCACCGGGACATCCTACAATGAGCAGTTCTTC.

This clonotype came up a few times. The V gene is TRBV7-2, the J gene TRBJ1-5, with 7 bases fitting TRBD1. Germline V gives CDR1 SGHTA, CDR2 FQGNSA. The CDR3 consists of 14 residues. V lost 5 bases to trimming and J lost 6 bases; unmatched junction nucleotides: 7. The CDR3 is CASSEQGSGQPQHF. The CDR3, as DNA: TGTGCCAGCAGCGAACAGGGGTCCGGTCAGCCCCAGCATTTT. Drawing the rest from reference TRBV7-2 and TRBJ1-5, the complete variable domain is GAGVSQSPSNKVTEKGKDVELRCDPISGHTALYWYRQSLGQGLEFLIYFQGNSAPDKSGLPSDRFSAERTGGSVSTLTIQRTQQEDSAVYLCASSEQGSGQPQHFGDGTRLSIL.

This clonotype was seen at least ten times. The chain uses TRBV3-1 and TRBJ2-1, with no clear D. In germline, CDR1 is LGHDT, CDR2 YNNKEL (reference sequence). The CDR3 spans 16 residues. V was cut by 2 bases and J by 5 bases, with 16 bases left in between. For the CDR3, the DNA is TGTGCCAGCAGCCAACGGCGACTCGGCAGAAACAATGAGCAGTTCTTC. Translated, it gives CASSQRRLGRNNEQFF.

This clonotype came up many times. The chain couples TRBV9 to TRBJ2-7, with D maybe TRBD1 (6 bases). Between the trimmed V and J ends, which lost 4 bases and 1 base, there was a span of 12 bases. The CDR3 extends over 14 amino acids. CDR1 and CDR2 from the germline V gene are SGDLS and YYNGEE. This CDR3 reads CASSPTGLSYEQYF. CDR3 sequence (DNA): TGTGCCAGCAGCCCGACAGGACTTTCCTACGAGCAGTACTTC.

With respect to this clonotype: Being one base from a much bigger clone, this may be a read error. The chain couples TRBV10-1 to TRBJ2-5; 7 nucleotides agree with TRBD1. The CDR3 has 13 amino acids. Germline V gene lookup returns CDR1 WNHNN and CDR2 SYGVQD (reference sequence). J lost 6 bases, V lost 2 bases, and 3 bases had no gene match. CDR3 sequence: CASSERGRKTQYF. CDR3 DNA sequence: TGCGCCAGCAGTGAGAGGGGGCGAAAGACCCAGTACTTC.